Listed here is a single T cell receptor beta chain. A junction end diverges from the germline sequence, so it may reflect a read error. Other DNA sequences of this sample code for an identical CDR3. This sample stems from a study of blood T cell repertoires in COVID-19. TCRdb's copy holds only in-frame clones and misses some; the assay was immunoSEQ multiplex PCR. In the table there are over 70,000 clones, 88% of which are singletons. CDR3 length equals 16 residues. The V gene's germline CDR1 is KGHDR and CDR2 SFDVKD. The receptor was derived from a man aged 80 or over with acute or convalescent COVID-19. The chain recombines TRBV24-1 with TRBJ2-3; D is possibly TRBD2 (6 bases). The sample taken for sequencing was peripheral blood. CDR3 in amino acids: CATSDSDGRRTDTQYF. DNA of the CDR3: TGTGCCACCAGTGATTCAGACGGGAGACGAACGGATACGCAATATTTT.